The 27 T cell receptor beta chains presented below share a single source sample, sequenced in a study of cytomegalovirus exposure and HLA in healthy donors. 13 Jbeta primers and 60 Vbeta primers were used for the PCR. Profiling relied on immunoSEQ multiplex PCR, and the TCRdb table lists in-frame clones only, not all of them. The sample includes 65,000 to 90,000 clones, more than 80% of them seen just once. The sequenced sample consisted of PBMCs. The receptors were gathered from a woman in her 30s in good health and CMV-seronegative.

This clone has a handful of counts. This chain connects TRBV6-5 to TRBJ2-7, with a tentative D call TRBD1 (7 bases). The CDR3 is 13 residues long. V lost 5 bases and J 2 bases, leaving 10 bases between the germline ends. Germline CDR1 reads MNHEY; CDR2 reads SVGAGI. The CDR3 region has the DNA TGTGCCAGCAGTCCAGGGGGGACCTACGAGCAGTACTTC. Protein: CASSPGGTYEQYF.

J is TRBJ1-1 and V is TRBV11-1, with 7 bases aligning to TRBD1. J gave up 11 bases and V 3 bases, and 9 bases lay outside the gene matches. Per the germline V gene, CDR1 is SGHAT and CDR2 is FQDESV (reference sequence). The CDR3 sequence is 13 residues long. The CDR3 here is CASSFTGAPDAFF. The CDR3 DNA sequence: TGTGCCAGCAGCTTTACAGGGGCCCCCGACGCTTTCTTT.

The chain is built from TRBV6-1 and TRBJ1-5; D may be TRBD1 (5 bases). The CDR3 has 15 residues. CDR1 and CDR2 (germline): MNHNS, SASEGT. V lost 0 bases and J 2 bases, leaving 8 bases between the germline ends. The CDR3 nucleotides read TGTGCCAGCAGTGAAGCCAGGGTTGGCAATCAGCCCCAGCATTTT. As protein: CASSEARVGNQPQHF.

The CDR3 coding sequence is TGTGCCAGCACCCCGGGGGGGTTAGCGGGAGGGAAAGGGCAGTACTTC. Translation gives CASTPGGLAGGKGQYF. J is TRBJ2-7 and V is TRBV11-2, with 11 bases that match TRBD2. CDR1 and CDR2 from the germline V gene are SGHAT and FQNNGV. V gave up 7 bases and J gave up 9 bases; unmatched junction bases: 17. This CDR3 is 16 amino acids long.

This clone occurred a few times. This sequence joins TRBV27 and TRBJ1-5; D not certain. This CDR3 is built from 10 residues. Germline V CDR1 and CDR2: MNHEY, SMNVEV (reference sequence). Trimming shortened V by 9 bases and J by 5 bases, and 5 bases separated the two germline ends. Written as DNA, the CDR3 is TGTGCCAGGAGGCATCAGCCCCAGCATTTT. This sequence encodes CARRHQPQHF.

This chain links TRBV5-1 with TRBJ2-7; D may be TRBD2 (5 bases). Germline V gene lookup returns CDR1 SGHRS and CDR2 YFSETQ. The CDR3 is made up of 15 amino acids. V lost 0 bases to trimming and J lost 3 bases, with 13 bases between them. CDR3 DNA: TGCGCCAGCAGCTTGGGGGAGCCCGGTGACTACGAGCAGTACTTC. Encoded protein: CASSLGEPGDYEQYF.

V gene TRBV7-2 combines with J gene TRBJ2-5; possibly TRBD2 for D (5 bases). Germline V gene data show CDR1 as SGHTA and CDR2 as FQGNSA. Between the trimmed V and J ends, which lost 0 bases and 5 bases, there was a span of 13 bases. This CDR3 is 15 amino acids long. CDR3 protein: CASSLAAARRETQYF. DNA of the CDR3: TGTGCCAGCAGCTTAGCCGCCGCCAGGAGGGAGACCCAGTACTTC. Variable domain in full (rest from reference TRBV7-2 and TRBJ2-5): GAGVSQSPSNKVTEKGKDVELRCDPISGHTALYWYRQSLGQGLEFLIYFQGNSAPDKSGLPSDRFSAERTGGSVSTLTIQRTQQEDSAVYLCASSLAAARRETQYFGPGTRLLVL.

The chain carries TRBV9 and TRBJ2-1, with 8 bases that match TRBD1. Germline V gene data show CDR1 as SGDLS and CDR2 as YYNGEE. V lost 3 bases to trimming and J lost 0 bases; unmatched junction nucleotides: 11. This CDR3 spans 18 amino acids. The DNA of the CDR3 is TGTGCCAGCAGCGAGAACACATGGACAGGGAGCTCCTACAATGAGCAGTTCTTC. Translated: CASSENTWTGSSYNEQFF.

The chain has TRBV11-2 and TRBJ2-7; no reliable D call. The CDR3 totals 14 residues. Germline CDR1 is SGHAT and CDR2 is FQNNGV. V was cut by 3 bases and J by 0 bases, with 9 bases left in between. The CDR3 bases are TGTGCCAGCAGCTTGTTTGCAGGCTCCTACGAGCAGTACTTC. It specifies CASSLFAGSYEQYF. Drawing the rest from reference TRBV11-2 and TRBJ2-7, the complete variable domain is EAGVAQSPRYKIIEKRQSVAFWCNPISGHATLYWYQQILGQGPKLLIQFQNNGVVDDSQLPKDRFSAERLKGVDSTLKIQPAKLEDSAVYLCASSLFAGSYEQYFGPGTRLTVT.

The CDR3 region is CASSLGSGLGYEQYF. For the CDR3, the DNA is TGCGCCAGCAGCTTGGGAAGCGGACTAGGCTACGAGCAGTACTTC. The V and J genes are TRBV5-1 and TRBJ2-7; 7 bases are a match to TRBD2. The CDR3 has 15 residues. Germline trimming cut 0 bases from V and 3 bases from J; bases unmatched to any gene: 6. Germline V gene data show CDR1 as SGHRS and CDR2 as YFSETQ.

The chain has TRBV18 and TRBJ2-2, with 7 bases matching TRBD2. The trim removed 2 bases at V and 4 bases at J, leaving 4 bases unmatched. The CDR3 totals 15 residues. In germline, CDR1 is KGHSH, CDR2 LQKENI. This CDR3 reads CASSPEPSGTGELFF. As DNA, the CDR3 is TGTGCCAGCTCACCAGAACCTAGCGGCACCGGGGAGCTGTTTTTT.

About this clone itself: Within the sample, other DNA sequences also encode this same CDR3. CDR3 nucleotide sequence: TGCGCCGCCAGACGATCTAGCGGGAGTTACAATGAGCAGTTCTTC. This codes for CAARRSSGSYNEQFF. The chain combines TRBV5-1 with TRBJ2-1; 10 bases map to TRBD2. The ends lost 10 bases at V and 4 bases at J; junction bases unmatched: 11. The CDR3 contains 15 residues. Germline V gives CDR1 SGHRS, CDR2 YFSETQ.

The chain has TRBV6-5 and TRBJ1-2, with D possibly being TRBD1 (5 bases). Germline V lookup: CDR1 MNHEY, CDR2 SVGAGI. The CDR3 totals 16 residues. V shed 2 bases and J shed 7 bases, with 20 bases lying between them. In nucleotides, the CDR3 is TGTGCCAGCAGTTACAAGGGGAGGGGCGGGGGTAGTGGCTACACCTTC. Its protein product is CASSYKGRGGGSGYTF.

The CDR3 is CASSLTGLLMNTEAFF. The CDR3 nucleotides are TGTGCCAGCAGTTTAACAGGGCTTCTCATGAACACTGAAGCTTTCTTT. The V and J genes are TRBV28 and TRBJ1-1; possibly TRBD1 for D (6 bases). Germline loops: CDR1 MDHEN, CDR2 SYDVKM. The CDR3 is made up of 16 amino acids. Trimming left V 2 bases short and J 0 bases short, with 13 bases between.

The chain couples TRBV9 to TRBJ1-5; D gene uncertain. V was cut by 7 bases and J by 5 bases, with 19 bases left in between. The CDR3 is made up of 15 amino acids. Germline V lookup: CDR1 SGDLS, CDR2 YYNGEE. In DNA form, the CDR3 reads TGTGCCAGCCGTCCCTCACACTATCGAGATCAGCCCCAGCATTTT. This translates into CASRPSHYRDQPQHF.

This chain connects TRBV11-2 to TRBJ1-4; TRBD1 matches at 7 bases. The germline CDR1 and CDR2 sequences are SGHAT and FQNNGV. J lost 4 bases, V lost 4 bases, and 6 bases had no gene match. This CDR3 spans 15 amino acids. CDR3 sequence reads: CASSSLTGINEKLFF. The DNA for the CDR3 is TGTGCCAGCAGCTCCCTGACAGGGATTAATGAAAAACTGTTTTTT.

V usage is TRBV9 and J usage is TRBJ2-1; TRBD2 aligns across 9 bases. The length of the CDR3 is 16 residues. CDR1 and CDR2 (germline): SGDLS, YYNGEE. J gave up 2 bases and V 1 base, and 4 bases lay outside the gene matches. The CDR3 coding sequence is TGTGCCAGCAGCGTATTATTAGCGGGAGCCTACAATGAGCAGTTCTTC. Its translation: CASSVLLAGAYNEQFF.

This clone was counted a single time. The genes are TRBV7-3 and TRBJ2-1, with TRBD1 matching 10 bases. Germline CDR1 reads SGHTA; CDR2 reads FQGTGA. The CDR3 loop spans 15 amino acids. The V and J ends lost 5 bases and 6 bases, in that order; junction bases with no gene match: 7. The CDR3 spells CASSLRQGAFNEQFF. CDR3 nucleotides: TGTGCCAGCAGCCTCAGACAGGGGGCATTCAATGAGCAGTTCTTC.

The chain links TRBV29-1 to TRBJ1-2, with TRBD1 matching 8 bases. The J segment lost 3 bases and the V segment lost 4 bases, leaving 4 bases of the junction unmatched. CDR1 and CDR2 (germline): SQVTM, ANQGSEA. CDR3 length: 13 residues. In DNA form, the CDR3 reads TGCAGCGTTGGGGACAGGACGGACTATGGCTACACCTTC. Protein: CSVGDRTDYGYTF.

The V and J genes are TRBV27 and TRBJ2-7; 7 bases are a match to TRBD1. The CDR3 extends over 13 amino acids. CDR1 and CDR2 (germline): MNHEY, SMNVEV (reference sequence). With 5 bases clipped from V and 3 bases from J, the junction kept 4 bases outside the gene matches. In DNA, the CDR3 is TGTGCCAGCAGTAGACAGGGCTTCTACGAGCAGTACTTC. Its protein is CASSRQGFYEQYF.

This clone has only a few counts. The rearrangement links TRBV5-6 to TRBJ1-1; 7 bases are shared with TRBD1. Germline CDR1 SGHDT, CDR2 YYEEEE. The V gene end was trimmed by 4 bases and the J gene end by 6 bases; junction bases not matched to a gene: 9. The CDR3 has 14 residues. CDR3 residues: CASSILQGWAEAFF. DNA of the CDR3: TGTGCCAGCAGCATACTACAGGGGTGGGCTGAAGCTTTCTTT.

CDR3 protein: CASSIMVTGTGGNYGYTF. The CDR3 coding sequence is TGTGCCAGTAGTATTATGGTAACCGGGACAGGGGGCAACTATGGCTACACCTTC. This rearrangement joins TRBV19 to TRBJ1-2, with TRBD1 identical over 12 bases. CDR1 is LNHDA and CDR2 is SQIVND in the germline V gene (reference sequence). The CDR3 length is 18 residues. Germline trimming cut 3 bases from V and 2 bases from J; bases unmatched to any gene: 10.

The chain has TRBV27 and TRBJ1-3, with 7 bases fitting TRBD1. Germline assignment: CDR1 MNHEY and CDR2 SMNVEV (reference sequence). CDR3 size: 15 residues. Unmatched junction bases numbered 6, after V lost 0 bases and J lost 7 bases. CDR3 in DNA: TGTGCCAGCAGTTTATCACGGACAGGATGGAACACCATATATTTT. Translating gives CASSLSRTGWNTIYF.

The sample holds one count of this clone. The chain joins TRBV7-2 to TRBJ1-2; D is undetermined. The ends were cut back, 8 bases at V and 1 base at J, with 8 bases in the middle. CDR3 length: 12 amino acids. CDR1 is SGHTA and CDR2 is FQGNSA in the germline V gene. The CDR3 DNA follows: TGTGCCAGCGGAGGATTTAACTATGGCTACACCTTC. Translation gives CASGGFNYGYTF.

For this clone: The junction departs from the called germline gene at one end, perhaps through a read error. The chain has TRBV7-9 and TRBJ1-1; TRBD1 agrees at 7 bases. CDR1 is SEHNR, CDR2 FQNEAQ, per germline (reference sequence). The CDR3 is 16 amino acids. CDR3 in amino acids: CSSSSQVAGGITEAFF. For the CDR3, the DNA is TGTTCCAGCAGCTCTCAGGTCGCAGGGGGAATAACTGAAGCTTTCTTT.

This clone showed up just once. This rearrangement joins TRBV7-9 to TRBJ2-5, with 8 bases fitting TRBD1. Germline values: CDR1 SEHNR, CDR2 FQNEAQ (reference sequence). J gave up 3 bases and V 0 bases, and 6 bases lay outside the gene matches. CDR3 length equals 16 residues. In DNA form, the CDR3 reads TGTGCCAGCAGCTTAGCAACCGGGACAGGAAAAGAGACCCAGTACTTC. Translating gives CASSLATGTGKETQYF.

The CDR3 region has the DNA TGTGCCAGCAGCTCTCGGACTAGCGTAAACACCGGGGAGCTGTTTTTT. This translates into CASSSRTSVNTGELFF. This chain uses TRBV7-3 with TRBJ2-2; the match to TRBD2 covers 9 bases. Looked up from germline, CDR1 is SGHTA and CDR2 is FQGTGA. V was clipped by 4 bases and J by 2 bases; unmatched bases: 5. There are 16 residues in the CDR3. The variable domain in full, with the rest retrieved from reference TRBV7-3 and TRBJ2-2, is GAGVSQTPSNKVTEKGKYVELRCDPISGHTALYWYRQSLGQGPEFLIYFQGTGAADDSGLPNDRFFAVRPEGSVSTLKIQRTERGDSAVYLCASSSRTSVNTGELFFGEGSRLTVL.